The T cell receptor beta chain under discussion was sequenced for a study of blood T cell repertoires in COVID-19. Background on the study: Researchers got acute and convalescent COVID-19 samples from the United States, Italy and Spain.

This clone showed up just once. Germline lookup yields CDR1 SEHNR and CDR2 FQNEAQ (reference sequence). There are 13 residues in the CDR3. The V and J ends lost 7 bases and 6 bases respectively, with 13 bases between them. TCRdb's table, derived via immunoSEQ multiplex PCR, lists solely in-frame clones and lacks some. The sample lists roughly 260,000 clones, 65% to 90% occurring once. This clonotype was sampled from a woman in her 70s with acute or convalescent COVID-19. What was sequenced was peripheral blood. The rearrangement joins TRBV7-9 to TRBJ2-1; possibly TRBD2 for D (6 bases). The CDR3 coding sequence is TGTGCCAGCACCCTGGCCGGGGGCAATGAGCAGTTCTTC. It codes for CASTLAGGNEQFF.